What follows are 14 T cell receptor beta chains derived from one specimen sequenced in a study of T-cell memory formation after mild COVID-19 (dated by TCRdb to the early 2020s). The library was built by means of 5' RACE. The listed sequencing device is Illumina NovaSeq 6000. TCRdb took the public reads, trimmed them with fastp at Q25, ran MiXCR for clone calling and kept in-frame beta chains. Each CDR3 protein appears once, grouped with its most common genes and DNA. The sample table lists 270,000 or so distinct CDR3 sequences, 16% of them with a count of one. 20% to 25% of the sample is taken by the ten largest. Sequencing was done on a sample of PBMCs or a T cell subset sorted from them (not recorded which). The receptors stem from a man aged 18 to 30 who had mild COVID-19 (a few samples of this study predate the infection). The sample titles of this study are shuffled in the database, so cell type and time point are left out; the donor was told from shared clones.

This clonotype was counted a single time. J is TRBJ1-2 and V is TRBV18; D is unresolved. The V gene's germline CDR1 is KGHSH and CDR2 LQKENI. The CDR3 is made up of 13 amino acids. Trimming took off 0 bases at V and 8 bases at J, with 10 bases between the two ends. CDR3 in DNA: TGTGCCAGCTCACCACCGGCGGAACGCGGCTACACCTTC. Its protein is CASSPPAERGYTF. The entire variable domain, with the rest obtained from reference TRBV18 and TRBJ1-2, is as follows: NAGVMQNPRHLVRRRGQEARLRCSPMKGHSHVYWYRQLPEEGLKFMVYLQKENIIDESGMPKERFSAEFPKEGPSILRIQQVVRGDSAAYFCASSPPAERGYTFGSGTRLTVV.

The rearrangement links TRBV24-1 to TRBJ2-2; the D gene is possibly TRBD1 (6 bases). CDR3 size: 13 residues. V gave up 9 bases and J gave up 0 bases, with 7 bases separating them. Germline CDR1 reads KGHDR; CDR2 reads SFDVKD. The DNA for the CDR3 is TGTGCCACCCGGGACACGAACACCGGGGAGCTGTTTTTT. This translates into CATRDTNTGELFF.

This clonotype was found a few times. The chain has TRBV4-1 and TRBJ1-2; no clear D. This CDR3 has 13 residues. Between the trimmed V and J ends, which lost 1 base and 5 bases, there was a span of 8 bases. Germline-derived CDR1 and CDR2 are MGHRA and YSYEKL. CDR3 sequence reads: CASSQATEYGYTF. The CDR3 coding sequence is TGCGCCAGCAGCCAAGCAACCGAATATGGCTACACCTTC.

V usage is TRBV11-2 and J usage is TRBJ2-3; D is uncertain. CDR3 length: 14 amino acids. Germline CDR1 SGHAT, CDR2 FQNNGV. V dropped 3 bases and J dropped 2 bases, with 9 bases sitting between them. The CDR3 protein is CASSLDRHTDTQYF. The CDR3 DNA is TGTGCCAGCAGCTTGGACCGTCACACAGATACGCAGTATTTT.

V is TRBV5-1 and J is TRBJ1-4; D is perhaps TRBD1 (6 bases). This CDR3 comprises 15 residues. The V gene lost 7 bases and the J gene lost 0 bases, with 13 bases spanning the gap. Looked up from germline, CDR1 is SGHRS and CDR2 is YFSETQ. CDR3 coding DNA: TGCGCCAGCGGTCCAGGGGCTACAACTAATGAAAAACTGTTTTTT. Amino acid sequence: CASGPGATTNEKLFF.

In this sample, this clonotype turned up many times. The V gene is TRBV4-1, the J gene TRBJ1-6, with TRBD1 as a possible D gene (5 bases). V was shortened by 1 base and J by 7 bases, with 17 bases between the two germline ends. The germline gives CDR1 MGHRA, CDR2 YSYEKL. There are 17 residues in the CDR3. The CDR3 coding sequence is TGCGCCAGCAGCCAAGCTAGATTAGGGGCGGGAAATTCACCCCTCCACTTT. Translated: CASSQARLGAGNSPLHF.

There are a few counts of this clonotype. The chain links TRBV7-2 to TRBJ1-4, with 8 bases matching TRBD1. The J segment lost 7 bases and the V segment lost 5 bases, leaving 3 bases of the junction unmatched. Germline V gene sequence: CDR1 SGHTA, CDR2 FQGNSA. The CDR3 is 13 amino acids. The CDR3: CASSRQGSEKLFF. The CDR3 region has the DNA TGTGCCAGCAGCCGACAGGGGAGTGAAAAACTGTTTTTT. The whole variable domain, remainder taken from reference TRBV7-2 and TRBJ1-4, is GAGVSQSPSNKVTEKGKDVELRCDPISGHTALYWYRQSLGQGLEFLIYFQGNSAPDKSGLPSDRFSAERTGGSVSTLTIQRTQQEDSAVYLCASSRQGSEKLFFGSGTQLSVL.

The rearrangement joins TRBV4-1 to TRBJ1-4; D gene ambiguous. Between the trimmed V and J ends, which lost 5 bases and 0 bases, there was a span of 7 bases. The germline V gene encodes CDR1 MGHRA and CDR2 YSYEKL. There are 14 residues in the CDR3. In nucleotides, the CDR3 is TGCGCCAGCAGCTCTCCAGCAACTAATGAAAAACTGTTTTTT. Translation gives CASSSPATNEKLFF.

This clonotype was counted only a few times. The chain combines TRBV10-2 with TRBJ2-7; TRBD1 agrees at 9 bases. The CDR3 covers 14 residues. The germline CDR1 and CDR2 sequences are WSHSY and SAAADI. Trimming removed 6 bases from V and 0 bases from J; junction bases left unmatched: 3. CDR3 amino acids: CASRDRGSSYEQYF. DNA of the CDR3: TGCGCCAGCAGGGACAGGGGTAGCTCCTACGAGCAGTACTTC.

The chain joins TRBV24-1 to TRBJ2-5, with 7 bases that match TRBD1. With V trimmed by 4 bases and J by 4 bases, 8 bases remained unmatched. This CDR3 has 15 residues. Germline CDR1 reads KGHDR; CDR2 reads SFDVKD. The CDR3 DNA sequence: TGTGCCACCAGTGACAATACAGGGGTCGGAGAGACCCAGTACTTC. Translation gives CATSDNTGVGETQYF.

This chain joins TRBV20-1 and TRBJ2-5; 8 bases line up with TRBD2. The CDR3 spans 16 residues. Germline CDR1 DFQATT, CDR2 SNEGSKA (reference sequence). V was clipped by 0 bases and J by 3 bases; unmatched bases: 9. The CDR3 region has the DNA TGCAGTGCTAGAGATCCTAGCGGGCGGGGAAAAGAGACCCAGTACTTC. This translates into CSARDPSGRGKETQYF.

This chain links TRBV7-6 with TRBJ2-5; D remains unclear. V lost 0 bases to trimming and J lost 2 bases, with 4 bases between them. The CDR3 consists of 13 residues. CDR1 is SGHVS and CDR2 is FNYEAQ in the germline V gene. CDR3 nucleotides: TGTGCCAGCAGCTTAGCTCCTCAAGAGACCCAGTACTTC. It yields the protein CASSLAPQETQYF.

This clonotype has more than one count but fewer than ten. The chain joins TRBV9 to TRBJ2-7, with TRBD1 matching over 11 bases. The CDR3 totals 15 residues. V lost 0 bases to trimming and J lost 4 bases; unmatched junction nucleotides: 3. Germline assignment: CDR1 SGDLS and CDR2 YYNGEE. As DNA, the CDR3 is TGTGCCAGCAGCGTAGGCGGGACAGGGGGATACGAGCAGTACTTC. Encoded protein: CASSVGGTGGYEQYF. The full variable domain, with the rest looked up from reference TRBV9 and TRBJ2-7, is DSGVTQTPKHLITATGQRVTLRCSPRSGDLSVYWYQQSLDQGLQFLIQYYNGEERAKGNILERFSAQQFPDLHSELNLSSLELGDSALYFCASSVGGTGGYEQYFGPGTRLTVT.

The V and J genes are TRBV4-1 and TRBJ2-5, with D perhaps matching TRBD2 (7 bases). Germline CDR1 reads MGHRA; CDR2 reads YSYEKL. This CDR3 is 16 amino acids long. Trimming stripped 0 bases from V and 5 bases from J, with 16 bases between. CDR3 residues: CASSQEGGGQAETQYF. The CDR3 coding sequence is TGCGCCAGCAGCCAAGAAGGGGGGGGGCAGGCCGAGACCCAGTACTTC.